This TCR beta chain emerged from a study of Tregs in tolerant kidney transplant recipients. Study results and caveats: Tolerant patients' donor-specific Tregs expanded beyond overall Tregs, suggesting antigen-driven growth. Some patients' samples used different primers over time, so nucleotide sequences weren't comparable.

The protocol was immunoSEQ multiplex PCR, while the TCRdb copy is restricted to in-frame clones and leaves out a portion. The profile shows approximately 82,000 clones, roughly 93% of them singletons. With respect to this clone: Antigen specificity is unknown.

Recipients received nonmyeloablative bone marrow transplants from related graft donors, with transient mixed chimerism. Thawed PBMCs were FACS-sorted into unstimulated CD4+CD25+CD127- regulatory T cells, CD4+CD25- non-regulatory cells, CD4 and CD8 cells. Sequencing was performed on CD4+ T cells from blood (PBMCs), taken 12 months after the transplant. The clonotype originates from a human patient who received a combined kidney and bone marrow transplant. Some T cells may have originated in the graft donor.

CDR3 loop: CASSGARDRGYEQYF. Here the CDR3 DNA reads TGTGCCAGCAGTGGGGCGCGGGACAGGGGTTACGAGCAGTACTTC. This chain uses TRBV6-1 with TRBJ2-7; 10 nucleotides agree with TRBD1. The trim removed 4 bases at V and 4 bases at J, leaving 7 bases unmatched. CDR3 length: 15 amino acids. Germline V gene sequence: CDR1 MNHNS, CDR2 SASEGT.